These T cell receptor beta chains were read from a single sample in a study of T cell responses to AZD1222 COVID-19 vaccine. TCRdb's copy holds only in-frame clones and misses some; the assay was immunoSEQ multiplex PCR. In the table there are about 110,000 clones, about nine tenths of which are singletons. The sample consisted of peripheral blood, taken on day 0 of AZD1222 vaccination. The receptor source for this set is an adult in good health. CDR3s include the opening cysteine and the closing phenylalanine or tryptophan. D genes are given only for firm matches. Part of the rows lack a size; the others show once, few, many or a class for expanded clones.

J gene	V gene	D gene	clone size	CDR3 DNA	CDR3 protein
TRBJ1-2	TRBV5-4	-	-	TGTGCCAGCAGCTCCGCAGGAGGGCTGGACGATGGCTACACCTTC	CASSSAGGLDDGYTF
TRBJ2-5	TRBV4-2	-	-	TGTGCCAGCAGCCAAGAGCCGAATCAAGAGACCCAGTACTTC	CASSQEPNQETQYF
TRBJ2-3	TRBV7-9	-	-	TGTGCCAGCAGCCCGCCGCTACGCGGGGGCGTTTCAGATACGCAGTATTTT	CASSPPLRGGVSDTQYF
TRBJ1-2	TRBV6-5	TRBD1	-	TGTGCCAGCAGTTCCCGACAGGGCCCCAATGGCTACACCTTC	CASSSRQGPNGYTF
TRBJ2-7	TRBV30	-	-	TGTGCCTGGAGGGGGACCTACGAGCAGTACTTC	CAWRGTYEQYF
TRBJ2-1	TRBV4-3	TRBD1	-	TGCGCCAGCAGCCAAAGTGGGACAGGGGACTACAATGAGCAGTTCTTC	CASSQSGTGDYNEQFF
TRBJ2-1	TRBV2	-	-	TGTGCCAGCAGTCTTAGCGTCGGCTCCAATGAGCAGTTCTTC	CASSLSVGSNEQFF
TRBJ2-7	TRBV6-6	-	few	TGTGCCAGCAGTCCCCGGGACACCTTCGTCGGGGCTCCCTACGAGCAGTACTTC	CASSPRDTFVGAPYEQYF
TRBJ1-1	TRBV20-1	-	-	TGCAGTGCTAGTCCCCGCGGGGATGACACTGAAGCTTTCTTT	CSASPRGDDTEAFF
TRBJ1-1	TRBV30	-	-	TGTGCCTGGAGTGTACTTGGGGGAGGAGCTTTCTTT	CAWSVLGGGAFF
TRBJ2-1	TRBV4-1	TRBD2	few	TGCGCCAGCAGCTCCATAGCGGGAGGGGGGGGCAATGAGCAGTTCTTC	CASSSIAGGGGNEQFF
TRBJ1-1	TRBV6-2/TRBV6-3	-	-	TGTGCCAGCAGTTACTCCCGACAGGTGAACACTGAAGCTTTCTTT	CASSYSRQVNTEAFF
TRBJ2-1	TRBV2	-	-	TGTGCCACCGCCGGGACCCACAATGAGCAGTTCTTC	CATAGTHNEQFF
TRBJ1-2	TRBV6-5	-	-	TGTGCCAGCAGCGACAGGCACTATGGCTACACCTTC	CASSDRHYGYTF
TRBJ2-3	TRBV11-3	TRBD1	once	TGTGCCAGCAGCGCGCGACAGGGACCTTCAGATACGCAGTATTTT	CASSARQGPSDTQYF